Presented here are 14 T cell receptor beta chains from one specimen sequenced in a study of identical twins. TCRdb reprocessed the 5' RACE reads via MiXCR and lists one record per CDR3 protein. The sample shows 1.5 million to 2 million distinct CDR3 sequences, less than 40% of them seen only once. Sequenced sample: cord blood. These receptors were taken from a newborn girl in good health.

This clonotype was observed a handful of times. This chain joins TRBV3-1 and TRBJ2-4, with TRBD2 matching 7 bases. The CDR3 contains 15 residues. With V trimmed by 0 bases and J by 5 bases, 4 bases remained unmatched. Germline lookup yields CDR1 LGHDT and CDR2 YNNKEL (reference sequence). CDR3 protein: CASSQERLAENIQYF. CDR3 bases: TGTGCCAGCAGCCAAGAAAGGCTAGCGGAAAACATTCAGTACTTC.

The V gene is TRBV27, the J gene TRBJ1-2; 7 bases are shared with TRBD1. The CDR3 runs 16 residues. Germline trimming cut 5 bases from V and 0 bases from J; bases unmatched to any gene: 9. Germline V gene lookup returns CDR1 MNHEY and CDR2 SMNVEV (reference sequence). The CDR3 DNA sequence: TGTGCCAGCAGTCTAATACCGACAGGGACTAACTATGGCTACACCTTC. It translates to CASSLIPTGTNYGYTF.

This chain uses TRBV5-1 with TRBJ2-1, with D maybe TRBD2 (6 bases). From germline, CDR1 is SGHRS and CDR2 YFSETQ. V was clipped by 0 bases and J by 0 bases, with 10 bases between them. This CDR3 has 16 amino acids. The CDR3 DNA reads as TGCGCCAGCAGCTTGGCCGTCGGGGGCTCCTACAATGAGCAGTTCTTC. Its protein is CASSLAVGGSYNEQFF.

V and J are TRBV4-2 and TRBJ2-1, with unresolved D. CDR1 LGHNA and CDR2 YNFKEQ come from the germline V gene. This CDR3 is built from 16 residues. V was trimmed by 4 bases and J by 0 bases, leaving 13 bases between them. The CDR3 loop is CASSPRIGSSYNEQFF. CDR3 DNA sequence: TGTGCCAGCAGCCCTCGAATCGGAAGCTCCTACAATGAGCAGTTCTTC.

The V and J genes are TRBV7-2 and TRBJ2-6, with D uncertain. The germline CDR1 and CDR2 sequences are SGHTA and FQGNSA. Trimming took off 5 bases at V and 0 bases at J, with 5 bases between the two ends. The CDR3 spans 14 residues. The CDR3 loop reads CASSRLSGANVLTF. The CDR3 DNA is TGTGCCAGCAGCCGCCTCTCTGGGGCCAACGTCCTGACTTTC.

V is TRBV6-2 or TRBV6-3 and J is TRBJ2-5; 8 bases fit TRBD1. Germline V CDR1 and CDR2: MNHEY, SVGEGT. Trimming cost V 5 bases and J 4 bases; bases outside gene matches: 9. This CDR3 has 15 amino acids. CDR3 in amino acids: CASSRTQGASETQYF. The CDR3 DNA is TGTGCCAGCAGTCGCACTCAGGGGGCGTCAGAGACCCAGTACTTC.

This clonotype was seen a few times. The chain carries TRBV20-1 and TRBJ1-2; D might be TRBD1 (6 bases). V was trimmed by 1 base and J by 4 bases, leaving 13 bases between them. The germline V gene encodes CDR1 DFQATT and CDR2 SNEGSKA (reference sequence). The CDR3 runs to 14 residues. The DNA for the CDR3 is TGCAGTGCTAGAGTAGGTGGGGGCATCTATGGCTACACCTTC. Its protein product is CSARVGGGIYGYTF.

The chain uses TRBV14 and TRBJ2-1; 11 bases line up with TRBD1. This CDR3 is 16 amino acids long. V shed 0 bases, J shed 7 bases, and the junction held 5 bases outside the gene matches. Germline-derived CDR1 and CDR2 are SGHDN and FVKESK. In nucleotides, the CDR3 is TGTGCCAGCAGCCAAGATCTGGGGACAGGGGGAAATGAGCAGTTCTTC. Encoded protein: CASSQDLGTGGNEQFF.

This chain links TRBV12-3 or TRBV12-4 with TRBJ2-5; 9 nucleotides agree with TRBD1. This CDR3 region has 16 residues. The V and J ends lost 6 bases and 4 bases, in that order; junction bases with no gene match: 12. This CDR3 is CASSSGQGLVGETQYF. The DNA of the CDR3 is TGTGCCAGCAGCTCCGGACAGGGGTTAGTGGGAGAGACCCAGTACTTC.

This chain uses TRBV7-9 with TRBJ2-7, with D maybe TRBD2 (6 bases). The CDR3 contains 15 residues. V dropped 2 bases and J dropped 0 bases, with 11 bases sitting between them. Per the germline V gene, CDR1 is SEHNR and CDR2 is FQNEAQ (reference sequence). The CDR3 here is CASSLNSGHSYEQYF. In DNA, the CDR3 is TGTGCCAGCAGCTTAAATAGCGGACACTCCTACGAGCAGTACTTC.

The chain is built from TRBV4-2 and TRBJ2-1; 13 positions agree with TRBD2. This CDR3 has 15 amino acids. Germline CDR1 reads LGHNA; CDR2 reads YNFKEQ. V gave up 7 bases and J gave up 8 bases; unmatched junction bases: 8. The DNA of the CDR3 is TGTGCCAGCACCTTCACTAGCGGGAGGGCCGATGAGCAGTTCTTC. Translation: CASTFTSGRADEQFF.

In its sample, this clonotype was seen a few times. The gene calls are TRBV11-1 and TRBJ2-4; TRBD1 might be the D (6 bases). TRBJ2-7 matches the DNA end more closely, so the J call is doubtful. The CDR3 extends over 15 amino acids. Germline V gene lookup returns CDR1 SGHAT and CDR2 FQDESV (reference sequence). This chain's CDR3 is CASSLAGSQGYEQYF. CDR3 coding DNA: TGTGCCAGCAGCTTAGCGGGCTCACAGGGCTACGAGCAGTACTTC.

This clonotype was detected many times. This chain connects TRBV28 to TRBJ2-1, with 12 bases that match TRBD2. This CDR3 contains 17 residues. Germline V CDR1 and CDR2: MDHEN, SYDVKM. J was trimmed by 4 bases and V by 2 bases; bases with no gene match: 6. The CDR3 DNA reads TGTGCCAGCAGTTTAGCCTCGACTAGCGGGGGATACAATGAGCAGTTCTTC. Amino acids: CASSLASTSGGYNEQFF. The complete variable domain, with remaining parts taken from reference TRBV28 and TRBJ2-1, reads DVKVTQSSRYLVKRTGEKVFLECVQDMDHENMFWYRQDPGLGLRLIYFSYDVKMKEKGDIPEGYSVSREKKERFSLILESASTNQTSMYLCASSLASTSGGYNEQFFGPGTRLTVL.

This clonotype was seen ten or more times. The V gene is TRBV24-1, the J gene TRBJ2-5, with 7 nucleotides matching TRBD2. J gave up 2 bases and V 10 bases, and 0 bases lay outside the gene matches. The CDR3 is 11 residues long. Germline V gene data show CDR1 as KGHDR and CDR2 as SFDVKD. The CDR3 sequence is CATSGQETQYF. CDR3 DNA sequence: TGTGCCACTAGCGGGCAAGAGACCCAGTACTTC.